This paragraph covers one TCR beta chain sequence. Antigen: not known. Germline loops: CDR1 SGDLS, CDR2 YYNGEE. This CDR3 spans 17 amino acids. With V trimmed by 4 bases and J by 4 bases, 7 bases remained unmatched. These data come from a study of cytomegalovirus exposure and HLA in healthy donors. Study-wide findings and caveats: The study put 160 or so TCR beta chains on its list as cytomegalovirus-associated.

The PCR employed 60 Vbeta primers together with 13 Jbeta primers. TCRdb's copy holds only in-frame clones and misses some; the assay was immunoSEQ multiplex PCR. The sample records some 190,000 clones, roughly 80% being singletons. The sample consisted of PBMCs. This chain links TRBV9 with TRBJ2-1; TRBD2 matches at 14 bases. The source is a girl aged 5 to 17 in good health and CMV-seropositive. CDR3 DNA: TGTGCCAGCAGCTCTCAGACTAGCGGGAGGGGGTACAATGAGCAGTTCTTC. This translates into CASSSQTSGRGYNEQFF.